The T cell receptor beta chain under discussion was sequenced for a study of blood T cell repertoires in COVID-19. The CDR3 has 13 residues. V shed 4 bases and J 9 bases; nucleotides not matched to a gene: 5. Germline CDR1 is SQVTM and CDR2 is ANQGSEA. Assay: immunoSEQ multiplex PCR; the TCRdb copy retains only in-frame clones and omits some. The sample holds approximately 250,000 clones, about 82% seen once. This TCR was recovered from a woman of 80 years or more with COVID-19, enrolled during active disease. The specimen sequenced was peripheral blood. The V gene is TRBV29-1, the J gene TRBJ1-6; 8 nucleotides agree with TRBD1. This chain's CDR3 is CSVGQGAASPLHF. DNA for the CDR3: TGCAGCGTTGGTCAGGGGGCAGCTTCACCCCTCCACTTT.